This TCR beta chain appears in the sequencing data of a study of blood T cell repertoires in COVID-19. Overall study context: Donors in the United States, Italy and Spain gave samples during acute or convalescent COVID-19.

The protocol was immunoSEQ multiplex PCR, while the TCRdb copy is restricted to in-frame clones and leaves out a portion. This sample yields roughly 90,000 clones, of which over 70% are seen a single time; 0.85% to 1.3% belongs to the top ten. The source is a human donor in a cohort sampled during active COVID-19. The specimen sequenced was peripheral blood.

This chain's CDR3 is CATSAWGSGASYEQYF. The DNA for the CDR3 is TGTGCCACCAGCGCTTGGGGTAGCGGGGCCTCCTACGAGCAGTACTTC. The V gene is TRBV15, the J gene TRBJ2-7; TRBD2 agrees at 8 bases. The CDR3 is made up of 16 amino acids. From germline, CDR1 is LNHNV and CDR2 YYDKDF (reference sequence). With V trimmed by 5 bases and J by 0 bases, 9 bases remained unmatched.